This T cell receptor (beta chain) was obtained from a study of T cell responses to AZD1222 COVID-19 vaccine. Broader study findings: Among AZD1222 vaccinees, only five or six were seropositive at baseline.

Deletions cut 5 bases from V and 0 bases from J, with 8 bases between. The CDR3 loop spans 14 amino acids. Germline-derived CDR1 and CDR2 are SGDLS and YYNGEE. Measured with immunoSEQ multiplex PCR; TCRdb has only the in-frame clones, and not every one. The table shows about 150,000 clones, with roughly 90% occurring only once. On this clone: Its target is unknown.

The V call is TRBV9, the J call TRBJ2-2, with a tentative D call TRBD2 (5 bases). The TCR sequence derives from an adult in good health. The sample was peripheral blood, taken on day 0 of AZD1222 vaccination. The CDR3 loop reads CASRRDSNTGELFF. CDR3 nucleotides: TGTGCCAGCAGGAGGGATTCGAACACCGGGGAGCTGTTTTTT. The full variable domain, with the rest looked up from reference TRBV9 and TRBJ2-2, is DSGVTQTPKHLITATGQRVTLRCSPRSGDLSVYWYQQSLDQGLQFLIQYYNGEERAKGNILERFSAQQFPDLHSELNLSSLELGDSALYFCASRRDSNTGELFFGEGSRLTVL.